This TCR beta chain came from a study of liver allograft versus peripheral blood T cells. Study-wide context: Transplanted livers held T cell receptor repertoires, and these were compared with repertoires in recipients' peripheral blood.

A single record per CDR3 protein comes from TCRdb applying MiXCR to the reads. The sample gives about 11,000 distinct CDR3 sequences, about 23% of which show up once; roughly 1.4% is in the top ten. A note on this clonotype: The antigen is unknown.

The CDR3 sequence is 16 residues long. Germline V gene lookup returns CDR1 MNHNS and CDR2 SASEGT. With 3 bases clipped from V and 4 bases from J, the junction kept 7 bases outside the gene matches. Study-wide results and limits: Liver allografts reportedly held T cell receptor repertoires unlike those in peripheral blood.

The sequence came from a human patient who had a liver transplant. Some of the T cells may derive from the graft donor. The chain employs TRBV6-1 and TRBJ2-3, with 10 bases aligning to TRBD2. The CDR3 bases are TGTGCCAGCAGTGATTGGAGAGCGGGGGGGCCAGATACGCAGTATTTT. Translation: CASSDWRAGGPDTQYF.